These 18 T cell receptor beta chains were sequenced from one sample in a study of Ad26.COV2.S vaccination and SARS-CoV-2 variants. Produced via immunoSEQ multiplex PCR; TCRdb's table is partial and in-frame only. Of hundreds of thousands of clones in the sample, about 89% were seen once. The treatment here: roughly 19 received Ad26.COV2.S at low or high dose, single or two shots; about 5 received placebo; per-sample allocation not given. Samples were taken on day 63 after the first vaccine or placebo injection. This material consisted of peripheral blood, taken in a trial of Ad26.COV2.S vaccine versus placebo. These receptor sequences come from a person aged 18-60 years who received the Ad26.COV2.S COVID-19 vaccine or a placebo.

This chain uses TRBV13 with TRBJ2-3; TRBD2 matches at 14 bases. Germline CDR1 PRHDT, CDR2 FYEKMQ (reference sequence). The CDR3 loop spans 16 amino acids. Trimming removed 1 base from V and 4 bases from J; junction bases left unmatched: 1. The CDR3 loop reads CASSLEGLAGADTQYF. The CDR3 DNA is TGTGCCAGCAGCTTAGAGGGACTAGCGGGAGCAGATACGCAGTATTTT.

The rearrangement joins TRBV7-8 to TRBJ1-6, with D perhaps matching TRBD1 (6 bases). The V end was cut by 5 bases, the J end by 0 bases, with 14 bases between. Germline-derived CDR1 and CDR2 are SGHVS and FQNEAQ. The CDR3 spans 17 residues. In DNA, the CDR3 is TGTGCCAGCAGCGGAGGGGGGAGAAGCTCCTATAATTCACCCCTCCACTTT. It translates to CASSGGGRSSYNSPLHF.

This clone appeared a few times. The chain carries TRBV19 and TRBJ2-2, with D maybe TRBD2 (6 bases). The CDR3 is made up of 15 amino acids. Per germline, CDR1 LNHDA and CDR2 SQIVND (reference sequence). Trimming cost V 9 bases and J 2 bases, with 16 bases left between them. The CDR3 nucleotides read TGTGCCAGCCGTCCCCGGGGGAGTAACACCGGGGAGCTGTTTTTT. Amino acids: CASRPRGSNTGELFF. Using reference TRBV19 and TRBJ2-2 for the parts outside the CDR3, the full variable domain is DGGITQSPKYLFRKEGQNVTLSCEQNLNHDAMYWYRQDPGQGLRLIYYSQIVNDFQKGDIAEGYSVSREKKESFPLTVTSAQKNPTAFYLCASRPRGSNTGELFFGEGSRLTVL.

The chain recombines TRBV3-1 (or the pseudogene TRBV3-2) with TRBJ1-3; D remains ambiguous. Germline CDR1 and CDR2: LGHDT and YNNKEL (reference sequence). This CDR3 is 12 amino acids long. With 3 bases removed from V and 8 bases from J, the gap between germline ends came to 8 bases. CDR3 nucleotides: TGTGCCAGCAGCCAGAGTGGGGACACCATATATTTT. This gives the protein CASSQSGDTIYF.

This chain uses TRBV3-1 (or the pseudogene TRBV3-2) with TRBJ2-2; D gene ambiguous. The CDR3 has 14 amino acids. V lost 0 bases, J lost 5 bases, and 7 bases lay in between. Looked up from germline, CDR1 is LGHDT and CDR2 is YNNKEL (reference sequence). The DNA for the CDR3 is TGTGCCAGCAGCCAAGATTTGGATACCGGGGAGCTGTTTTTT. Translated, it gives CASSQDLDTGELFF.

V gene TRBV11-3 combines with J gene TRBJ2-1; D unclear. Germline CDR1 is SGHNT and CDR2 is YENEEA. With 6 bases removed from V and 8 bases from J, the gap between germline ends came to 14 bases. CDR3 length: 13 amino acids. CDR3 amino acids: CASSTNPGDEQFF. The CDR3 coding sequence is TGTGCCAGCAGTACAAACCCGGGCGATGAGCAGTTCTTC.

The rearrangement joins TRBV27 to TRBJ1-3, with D maybe TRBD1 (6 bases). The CDR3 extends over 18 amino acids. Per the germline V gene, CDR1 is MNHEY and CDR2 is SMNVEV (reference sequence). Trimming cost V 1 base and J 0 bases, with 16 bases left between them. The CDR3, as DNA: TGTGCCAGCAGTTTATGGGGGGGCCGGGGGCTCTCTGGAAACACCATATATTTT. Translation: CASSLWGGRGLSGNTIYF.

V and J are TRBV9 and TRBJ2-5; 10 nucleotides agree with TRBD2. The germline gives CDR1 SGDLS, CDR2 YYNGEE. This CDR3 contains 15 residues. V shed 0 bases, J shed 4 bases, and the junction held 3 bases outside the gene matches. CDR3 DNA: TGTGCCAGCAGCGTAGTTGCTAGCGGGGGAGAGACCCAGTACTTC. Protein sequence: CASSVVASGGETQYF.

This chain connects TRBV7-6 to TRBJ2-2; 8 bases agree with TRBD1. CDR3 length equals 16 residues. CDR1 and CDR2 from the germline V gene are SGHVS and FNYEAQ. V trimming: 5 bases; J trimming: 4 bases; junction bases outside the gene matches: 9. As DNA, the CDR3 is TGTGCCAGCAGCGATGGACAGGGCCCACCCACCGGGGAGCTGTTTTTT. Translated, it gives CASSDGQGPPTGELFF.

The rearrangement links TRBV2 to TRBJ1-6; D remains ambiguous. The CDR3 contains 11 residues. The V end was cut by 6 bases, the J end by 14 bases, with 11 bases between. Germline-derived CDR1 and CDR2 are SNHLY and FYNNEI. The CDR3, as DNA: TGTGCCAGCAGCGAGTCGGTGTCCCTCCACTTT. This translates into CASSESVSLHF.

The chain recombines TRBV27 with TRBJ2-1; 8 bases match TRBD1. This CDR3 comprises 13 residues. The V gene end was trimmed by 9 bases and the J gene end by 8 bases; junction bases not matched to a gene: 9. Germline assignment: CDR1 MNHEY and CDR2 SMNVEV (reference sequence). The CDR3 nucleotides read TGTGCCAGTTCTGGACAGGGTTATTATGAGCAGTTCTTC. Its translation is CASSGQGYYEQFF.

The chain has TRBV5-1 and TRBJ2-3; TRBD2 matches 12 bases. This CDR3 region has 17 residues. Looked up from germline, CDR1 is SGHRS and CDR2 is YFSETQ. J was trimmed by 2 bases and V by 0 bases; bases with no gene match: 4. CDR3 in amino acids: CASSLAASGGVTDTQYF. CDR3 nucleotide sequence: TGCGCCAGCAGCTTGGCCGCTAGCGGGGGGGTCACAGATACGCAGTATTTT.

The count of this clone is one. This chain uses TRBV6-5 with TRBJ1-2; D remains unclear. CDR1 is MNHEY, CDR2 SVGAGI, per germline. The V gene lost 4 bases and the J gene lost 1 base, with 10 bases spanning the gap. The CDR3 loop spans 14 amino acids. DNA of the CDR3: TGTGCCAGCAGTTCGTGGCAGGATAACTATGGCTACACCTTC. This sequence encodes CASSSWQDNYGYTF.

The chain combines TRBV10-3 with TRBJ1-1, with 7 nucleotides matching TRBD1. Trimming at V came to 6 bases and at J to 3 bases, leaving 7 bases not matched to a gene. In germline, CDR1 is ENHRY, CDR2 SYGVKD. This CDR3 region has 14 residues. The CDR3 DNA reads TGTGCCATCAGCCGGACAGGTTTCGACACTGAAGCTTTCTTT. Amino acid sequence: CAISRTGFDTEAFF.

The V call is TRBV7-2, the J call TRBJ1-2; 9 bases match TRBD1. The CDR3 totals 15 residues. V was clipped by 1 base and J by 4 bases; unmatched bases: 4. Looked up from germline, CDR1 is SGHTA and CDR2 is FQGNSA. The CDR3 loop reads CASSLGGTGTYGYTF. The CDR3 coding sequence is TGTGCCAGCAGCTTAGGGGGGACAGGGACCTATGGCTACACCTTC.

The genes are TRBV19 and TRBJ1-1; D remains ambiguous. The CDR3 is 12 amino acids. V lost 1 base to trimming and J lost 11 bases, with 11 bases between them. The V gene's germline CDR1 is LNHDA and CDR2 SQIVND (reference sequence). Here the CDR3 DNA reads TGTGCCAGTAGTATAGTTGGAGTTGGGGCTTTCTTT. As protein: CASSIVGVGAFF.

This sequence joins TRBV6-5 and TRBJ2-5, with D hard to call. Trimming took off 6 bases at V and 2 bases at J, with 13 bases between the two ends. The CDR3 is 14 residues long. Germline V CDR1 and CDR2: MNHEY, SVGAGI. For the CDR3, the DNA is TGTGCCAGCAGCGCTAACAGCCCACAAGAGACCCAGTACTTC. Its protein is CASSANSPQETQYF.

The chain couples TRBV7-2 to TRBJ2-2; 9 bases align to TRBD2. Germline V gives CDR1 SGHTA, CDR2 FQGNSA. This CDR3 contains 18 residues. The trim removed 2 bases at V and 1 base at J, leaving 8 bases unmatched. CDR3 bases: TGTGCCAGCAGCTTATGGGGTAGCGGGGGTGTGAACACCGGGGAGCTGTTTTTT. This gives the protein CASSLWGSGGVNTGELFF.